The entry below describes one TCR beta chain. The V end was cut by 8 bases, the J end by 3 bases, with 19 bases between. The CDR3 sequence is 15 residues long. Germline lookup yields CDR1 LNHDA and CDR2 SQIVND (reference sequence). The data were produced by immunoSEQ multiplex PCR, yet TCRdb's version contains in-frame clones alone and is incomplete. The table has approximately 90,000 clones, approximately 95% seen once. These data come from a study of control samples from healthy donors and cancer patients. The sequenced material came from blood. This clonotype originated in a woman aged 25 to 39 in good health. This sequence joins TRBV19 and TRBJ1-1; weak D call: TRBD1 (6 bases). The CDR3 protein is CASHRRFTGHTEAFF. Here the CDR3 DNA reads TGTGCCAGTCATCGTCGATTTACAGGGCACACTGAAGCTTTCTTT.